A single sample gave rise to the 23 T cell receptor beta chains below, sequenced in a study of cytomegalovirus exposure and HLA in healthy donors. With 60 Vbeta and 13 Jbeta primers, the PCR was carried out. The table came from immunoSEQ multiplex PCR; TCRdb's copy has only in-frame clones and leaves some out. The data hold more than 150,000 clones, with roughly 78% observed a single time. Material for sequencing was PBMCs. The receptors were sampled from a woman in her twenties or thirties in good health and CMV-seronegative.

The chain carries TRBV9 and TRBJ1-4; TRBD1 might be the D (5 bases). Germline CDR1 SGDLS, CDR2 YYNGEE. The length of the CDR3 is 16 residues. V gave up 2 bases and J gave up 8 bases, with 19 bases separating them. CDR3 DNA: TGTGCCAGCAGCGTGGCCGGGGGAGGGTTTGGCGAAAAACTGTTTTTT. It yields the protein CASSVAGGGFGEKLFF.

This clone was found once. The chain employs TRBV2 and TRBJ1-6; 10 bases align to TRBD1. CDR1 and CDR2 from the germline V gene are SNHLY and FYNNEI. The junction had 9 bases not matched to a gene; V was cut back by 7 bases and J by 6 bases. The CDR3 spans 16 residues. The CDR3 region has the DNA TGTGCCAGCACTGGACAGGGGGTTTCTTTTAATTCACCCCTCCACTTT. This gives the protein CASTGQGVSFNSPLHF.

The V call is TRBV6-1, the J call TRBJ2-7; D is possibly TRBD2 (6 bases). The CDR3 runs to 15 residues. V lost 0 bases and J 5 bases, leaving 14 bases between the germline ends. Germline CDR1 is MNHNS and CDR2 is SASEGT. In DNA, the CDR3 is TGTGCCAGCAGTGAAGCGGGGGGAAGGTTAGACGAGCAGTACTTC. This gives the protein CASSEAGGRLDEQYF.

V and J are TRBV5-1 and TRBJ1-5; 11 positions match TRBD1. There are 16 residues in the CDR3. Germline V lookup: CDR1 SGHRS, CDR2 YFSETQ. J was trimmed by 2 bases and V by 7 bases; bases with no gene match: 8. The CDR3 here is CASQGTGGTGNQPQHF. CDR3 DNA sequence: TGCGCCAGCCAGGGGACAGGGGGGACAGGCAATCAGCCCCAGCATTTT.

The rearrangement uses TRBV19 and TRBJ1-5; D ambiguous. Looked up from germline, CDR1 is LNHDA and CDR2 is SQIVND (reference sequence). Trimming removed 5 bases at V and 5 bases at J, with 13 bases between. The CDR3 is 14 amino acids. The CDR3 nucleotides read TGTGCCAGTAGTCCCAGAAGGAGGGATCAGCCCCAGCATTTT. This gives the protein CASSPRRRDQPQHF.

This sequence joins TRBV7-2 and TRBJ1-4, with 7 bases fitting TRBD1. From germline, CDR1 is SGHTA and CDR2 FQGNSA. V lost 2 bases to trimming and J lost 7 bases; unmatched junction nucleotides: 10. The CDR3 loop spans 16 amino acids. The CDR3 loop is CASSLSGRGRGEKLFF. The CDR3 region has the DNA TGTGCCAGCAGCTTATCTGGTAGGGGGCGCGGTGAAAAACTGTTTTTT.

The chain joins TRBV5-4 to TRBJ1-3; TRBD1 matches 7 bases. There are 16 residues in the CDR3. Germline assignment: CDR1 SGHNT and CDR2 YYREEE (reference sequence). The ends lost 3 bases at V and 4 bases at J; junction bases unmatched: 10. The CDR3 sequence: CASSSTTGSKGNTIYF. DNA for the CDR3: TGTGCCAGCAGCTCGACGACAGGGTCGAAAGGAAACACCATATATTTT.

The chain links TRBV27 to TRBJ1-1; 7 positions agree with TRBD1. V was pared by 9 bases and J by 7 bases, with 20 bases of the junction left unmatched. Germline V gene sequence: CDR1 MNHEY, CDR2 SMNVEV (reference sequence). The CDR3 sequence is 16 residues long. The CDR3 is CASFKGARGSGYEAFF. As DNA, the CDR3 is TGTGCCAGTTTCAAGGGGGCACGTGGTTCCGGATATGAAGCTTTCTTT.

The chain carries TRBV5-6 and TRBJ2-5; 15 nucleotides match TRBD2. CDR1 is SGHDT and CDR2 is YYEEEE in the germline V gene. The CDR3 runs 18 residues. V gave up 3 bases and J gave up 4 bases; unmatched junction bases: 10. The CDR3 nucleotides are TGTGCCAGCAGCTGGGGACAAGGGACTAGCGGGGGGCGAGAGACCCAGTACTTC. It yields the protein CASSWGQGTSGGRETQYF.

The CDR3 protein is CASMQRGGRYNEQFF. In DNA form, the CDR3 reads TGTGCCAGCATGCAGCGGGGGGGCCGGTACAATGAGCAGTTCTTC. The rearrangement links TRBV7-2 to TRBJ2-1; 10 bases match TRBD2. The CDR3 is 15 amino acids. Germline V gives CDR1 SGHTA, CDR2 FQGNSA. The ends lost 7 bases at V and 4 bases at J; junction bases unmatched: 7.

This chain uses TRBV29-1 with TRBJ2-1; D is unclear. Germline V gives CDR1 SQVTM, CDR2 ANQGSEA. Trimming cost V 4 bases and J 4 bases, with 11 bases left between them. CDR3 length: 13 residues. The CDR3 reads CSVGRSSYNEQFF. The CDR3 DNA is TGCAGCGTTGGTAGGAGCAGTTACAATGAGCAGTTCTTC.

V and J are TRBV5-1 and TRBJ2-7; 10 bases match TRBD1. V trimming: 1 base; J trimming: 2 bases; junction bases outside the gene matches: 6. Germline V gene data show CDR1 as SGHRS and CDR2 as YFSETQ. CDR3 length equals 16 residues. The CDR3 DNA follows: TGCGCCAGCAGCTTGAGGACAGGGGGTTCTGCCTACGAGCAGTACTTC. The encoded protein is CASSLRTGGSAYEQYF.

This sequence joins TRBV5-1 and TRBJ1-1; 10 bases match TRBD1. Germline V gene data show CDR1 as SGHRS and CDR2 as YFSETQ. CDR3 length equals 16 residues. The V segment lost 2 bases and the J segment 6 bases; nucleotides outside the gene matches: 10. The CDR3 DNA is TGCGCCAGCAGCTTAAGATCAGGGGACAGGGGTGCTGAAGCTTTCTTT. Its protein product is CASSLRSGDRGAEAFF.

J is TRBJ1-2 and V is TRBV7-9; D remains ambiguous. This CDR3 has 15 residues. Looked up from germline, CDR1 is SEHNR and CDR2 is FQNEAQ (reference sequence). V lost 1 base, J lost 1 base, and 10 bases lay in between. CDR3 sequence (DNA): TGTGCCAGCAGCTTAGGATTCGGGTTTAACTATGGCTACACCTTC. Its translation is CASSLGFGFNYGYTF.

This clone was seen a single time. The chain is built from TRBV14 and TRBJ1-6; D is unclear. Trimming took 0 bases from V and 10 from J, leaving 7 bases between them. CDR1 is SGHDN and CDR2 is FVKESK in the germline V gene. The CDR3 is 13 amino acids. CDR3 coding DNA: TGTGCCAGCAGCCAAGAAGGACTGTCACCCCTCCACTTT. It encodes CASSQEGLSPLHF.

This clone has only one observation. The rearrangement joins TRBV5-6 to TRBJ1-2; tentatively, D is TRBD1 (5 bases). The germline V gene encodes CDR1 SGHDT and CDR2 YYEEEE. This CDR3 spans 15 amino acids. Trimming removed 4 bases from V and 0 bases from J, with 13 bases in between. CDR3 region: CASSRVRGTNYGYTF. CDR3 bases: TGTGCCAGCAGCCGCGTCCGGGGGACTAACTATGGCTACACCTTC.

The chain carries TRBV5-1 and TRBJ1-1; D ambiguous. Germline V gives CDR1 SGHRS, CDR2 YFSETQ. This CDR3 has 13 residues. With 3 bases removed from V and 3 bases from J, the gap between germline ends came to 9 bases. The DNA of the CDR3 is TGCGCCAGCAGCTCCTCCCTCGACACTGAAGCTTTCTTT. Amino acid sequence: CASSSSLDTEAFF.

The V call is TRBV18, the J call TRBJ1-5, with D uncertain. This CDR3 comprises 16 residues. V dropped 2 bases and J dropped 4 bases, with 15 bases sitting between them. Germline loops: CDR1 KGHSH, CDR2 LQKENI. The CDR3 DNA reads as TGTGCCAGCTCACCATACTCCGACATGCAAAATCAGCCCCAGCATTTT. It is translated as CASSPYSDMQNQPQHF.

The rearrangement links TRBV7-2 to TRBJ2-5; D unclear. The CDR3 covers 15 residues. V shed 5 bases and J shed 2 bases, with 15 bases lying between them. Per the germline V gene, CDR1 is SGHTA and CDR2 is FQGNSA. The CDR3 loop is CASSLTGSLQETQYF. The CDR3 bases are TGTGCCAGCAGCCTGACTGGAAGCCTTCAAGAGACCCAGTACTTC.

This clone was detected only once. This rearrangement joins TRBV11-2 to TRBJ2-7, with 9 bases aligning to TRBD1. V lost 3 bases, J lost 1 base, and 4 bases stayed unmatched. The CDR3 sequence is 15 residues long. Germline CDR1 and CDR2: SGHAT and FQNNGV. The CDR3 loop reads CASSLGQGHSYEQYF. CDR3 nucleotide sequence: TGTGCCAGCAGCTTGGGACAGGGCCATTCCTACGAGCAGTACTTC.

The chain joins TRBV29-1 to TRBJ1-2; 7 nucleotides agree with TRBD1. CDR1 SQVTM and CDR2 ANQGSEA come from the germline V gene. Unmatched junction bases numbered 16, after V lost 5 bases and J lost 4 bases. CDR3 length: 16 residues. The CDR3 loop reads CSVSPPRQGQVYGYTF. CDR3 DNA sequence: TGCAGCGTTTCCCCTCCGCGGCAAGGACAGGTCTATGGCTACACCTTC.

The chain employs TRBV7-2 and TRBJ2-7; 11 nucleotides agree with TRBD2. The CDR3 is 17 amino acids. Germline CDR1 is SGHTA and CDR2 is FQGNSA. V dropped 3 bases and J dropped 12; count of bases not matched to a gene: 19. The CDR3 loop reads CASSLSPASGGIGEMYF. CDR3 DNA: TGTGCCAGCAGCTTGTCTCCCGCTAGCGGGGGGATCGGAGAGATGTACTTC.

V is TRBV29-1 and J is TRBJ2-3; unclear D gene. The CDR3 runs 12 residues. V was clipped by 4 bases and J by 3 bases, with 8 bases between them. Per germline, CDR1 SQVTM and CDR2 ANQGSEA. CDR3 nucleotide sequence: TGCAGCGTTGCAACCGGGACAGATACGCAGTATTTT. Translation: CSVATGTDTQYF.